This T cell receptor beta chain was sequenced for a study of blood T cells in healthy people across ages. Study-level findings and limits: Any conclusive comparison of naive versus antigen-experienced cells was prevented by using unsorted PBMCs. Not knowing donor CMV status may have confounded expanded clonotype changes. Compared with aged donors, long-lived donors showed fewer expanded clones, suggesting selection.

Every donor provided around 10 milliliters of peripheral blood. The V gene lost 5 bases and the J gene lost 3 bases, with 16 bases spanning the gap. The CDR3 loop spans 16 amino acids. The use of a sample-barcoded 5' primer and a J-beta primer mix characterized a second PCR of roughly 6 to 11 cycles. TCRdb recomputed calls from the 5' RACE reads with MiXCR, one row per CDR3 protein. Among around 600,000 distinct CDR3 sequences, around half were seen once, and the ten largest hold under 30%. For this clonotype: Its cognate antigen is unknown.

The sequencing input was blood. The gene calls are TRBV12-3 or TRBV12-4 and TRBJ2-2, with D perhaps TRBD2 (5 bases). The receptor comes from a man older than 75 in good health. The CDR3 is CASSPFGSVDTGELFF. Written as DNA, the CDR3 is TGTGCCAGCAGTCCCTTCGGTAGCGTAGACACCGGGGAGCTGTTTTTT.